This paragraph reports one T cell receptor beta chain. The CDR3 loop spans 15 amino acids. The germline CDR1 and CDR2 sequences are SGHVS and FNYEAQ. Trimming pared 1 base from V and 7 bases from J, leaving 13 bases between. Method: immunoSEQ multiplex PCR; TCRdb's copy keeps in-frame clones and lacks some. The table includes 150,000 to 200,000 clones, 88% detected once. The data originate from a study of T cell responses to AZD1222 COVID-19 vaccine. The receptor comes from an adult in good health. The specimen comprised peripheral blood, sampled on day 0 of AZD1222 vaccination. The chain recombines TRBV7-6 with TRBJ1-4, with D uncertain. The CDR3: CASSLEGGLGEKLFF. The DNA for the CDR3 is TGTGCCAGCAGCTTAGAGGGAGGTTTGGGTGAAAAACTGTTTTTT.